A single sample is the source of the 29 T cell receptor beta chains below, sequenced in a study of cytomegalovirus exposure and HLA in healthy donors. The PCR used 60 Vbeta and 13 Jbeta primers. The repertoire was sequenced with immunoSEQ multiplex PCR; TCRdb's copy has only in-frame clones and lacks some. The sample has tens of thousands of clones; 74% are singletons. Sample: PBMCs. Every receptor here comes from a human donor in good health.

V and J are TRBV6-1 and TRBJ2-7, with 8 bases that match TRBD1. The CDR3 is 13 residues long. Germline values: CDR1 MNHNS, CDR2 SASEGT. The junction had 4 bases not matched to a gene; V was cut back by 6 bases and J by 3 bases. The CDR3 nucleotides read TGTGCCAGCAGCGGGACAGGATTCTACGAGCAGTACTTC. This encodes CASSGTGFYEQYF.

The chain links TRBV10-2 to TRBJ2-7; 7 bases line up with TRBD1. Per germline, CDR1 WSHSY and CDR2 SAAADI. The CDR3 runs 15 residues. V lost 6 bases and J lost 1; bases outside the gene matches: 9. The DNA for the CDR3 is TGCGCCAGCAGGGACGGGACAGCTCTATCCTACGAGCAGTACTTC. Translation: CASRDGTALSYEQYF.

The chain joins TRBV18 to TRBJ2-7, with D possibly matching TRBD1 (6 bases). V lost 0 bases to trimming and J lost 3 bases, with 12 bases between them. This CDR3 has 15 amino acids. Germline-derived CDR1 and CDR2 are KGHSH and LQKENI. The CDR3 sequence is CASSPPVGQSYEQYF. The CDR3 DNA is TGTGCCAGCTCACCACCGGTAGGACAGAGCTACGAGCAGTACTTC.

The rearrangement uses TRBV5-1 and TRBJ1-2; possible D gene TRBD1, 5 bases. Germline V gene lookup returns CDR1 SGHRS and CDR2 YFSETQ. The CDR3 spans 14 residues. V was pared by 0 bases and J by 6 bases, with 12 bases between. CDR3 sequence reads: CASSLAGQGDGYTF. The CDR3 DNA sequence: TGCGCCAGCAGCTTGGCCGGGCAGGGTGATGGCTACACCTTC. Combining the CDR3 with reference TRBV5-1 and TRBJ1-2 gives the whole variable domain KAGVTQTPRYLIKTRGQQVTLSCSPISGHRSVSWYQQTPGQGLQFLFEYFSETQRNKGNFPGRFSGRQFSNSRSEMNVSTLELGDSALYLCASSLAGQGDGYTFGSGTRLTVV.

This rearrangement joins TRBV5-1 to TRBJ2-2; perhaps TRBD1 as D (6 bases). The CDR3 is made up of 16 amino acids. The germline CDR1 and CDR2 sequences are SGHRS and YFSETQ. The V end was cut by 3 bases, the J end by 0 bases, with 12 bases between. In DNA, the CDR3 is TGCGCCAGCAGCTCCTCCGGACAGCCGAACACCGGGGAGCTGTTTTTT. Protein sequence: CASSSSGQPNTGELFF.

V usage is TRBV4-2 and J usage is TRBJ2-1; 14 nucleotides align to TRBD2. Germline V gives CDR1 LGHNA, CDR2 YNFKEQ. The CDR3 sequence is 17 residues long. J was trimmed by 9 bases and V by 1 base; bases with no gene match: 8. CDR3 region: CASSQGPTSGRASEQFF. The DNA of the CDR3 is TGTGCCAGCAGCCAAGGCCCGACTAGCGGGAGGGCCAGTGAGCAGTTCTTC.

The sample holds a few counts of this clone. The genes are TRBV12-5 and TRBJ2-1, with D hard to call. The CDR3 covers 17 residues. V lost 3 bases, J lost 0 bases, and 15 bases lay in between. CDR1 LGHNT and CDR2 FRNRAP come from the germline V gene. The CDR3 spells CASGFIADGSSYNEQFF. The CDR3 DNA sequence: TGTGCTAGTGGTTTTATAGCTGACGGTAGCTCCTACAATGAGCAGTTCTTC.

The chain employs TRBV19 and TRBJ2-2; D is unclear. Germline V lookup: CDR1 LNHDA, CDR2 SQIVND (reference sequence). Trimming left V 6 bases short and J 2 bases short, with 7 bases between. This CDR3 has 13 amino acids. The CDR3 coding sequence is TGTGCCAGTAGACAGATCAACACCGGGGAGCTGTTTTTT. Amino acid sequence: CASRQINTGELFF.

The chain recombines TRBV6-5 with TRBJ1-2; 10 bases map to TRBD1. The CDR3 is 15 amino acids. The V and J ends lost 2 bases and 5 bases, in that order; junction bases with no gene match: 5. Germline assignment: CDR1 MNHEY and CDR2 SVGAGI. The CDR3 is CASSYGTDRGYGYTF. CDR3 in DNA: TGTGCCAGCAGTTACGGTACGGACAGGGGGTATGGCTACACCTTC.

V gene TRBV30 combines with J gene TRBJ2-7; TRBD1 might be the D (5 bases). This CDR3 is built from 16 residues. Trimming cost V 1 base and J 0 bases, with 16 bases left between them. CDR1 is GTSNPN and CDR2 is SVGIG in the germline V gene (reference sequence). CDR3 coding DNA: TGTGCCTGGAGTGGAGAAGGGGCATTGAGCTCCTACGAGCAGTACTTC. Protein: CAWSGEGALSSYEQYF.

This clone occurred a few times. The chain is built from TRBV27 and TRBJ1-2, with TRBD1 matching 12 bases. Looked up from germline, CDR1 is MNHEY and CDR2 is SMNVEV (reference sequence). After removal of 5 bases from V and 7 bases from J, the junction contained 5 bases not matched to a gene. There are 14 residues in the CDR3. Here the CDR3 reads CASSRGQGAGGYTF. The CDR3 nucleotides read TGTGCCAGCAGTAGGGGACAGGGGGCCGGTGGCTACACCTTC.

This clone was detected a few times. The V and J genes are TRBV6-5 and TRBJ2-1; 7 bases are a match to TRBD2. V shed 4 bases, J shed 7 bases, and the junction held 4 bases outside the gene matches. CDR1 is MNHEY, CDR2 SVGAGI, per germline. The CDR3 is 13 residues long. The CDR3 bases are TGTGCCAGCAGTTTGGGGGAGGGGAATGAGCAGTTCTTC. Translation gives CASSLGEGNEQFF.

J is TRBJ2-7 and V is TRBV29-1; a possible D gene is TRBD2 (6 bases). Germline assignment: CDR1 SQVTM and CDR2 ANQGSEA. V was clipped by 4 bases and J by 4 bases, with 11 bases between them. CDR3 size: 12 residues. CDR3 in amino acids: CSVGGTRYEQYF. The CDR3 bases are TGCAGCGTTGGAGGGACTCGGTACGAGCAGTACTTC.

V usage is TRBV5-1 and J usage is TRBJ1-6, with D perhaps matching TRBD1 (5 bases). This CDR3 is built from 13 residues. Germline V CDR1 and CDR2: SGHRS, YFSETQ. The V end lost 0 bases, the J end lost 8 bases, and 6 bases lay between the germline ends. The CDR3 loop is CASSLGGDSPLHF. CDR3 nucleotide sequence: TGCGCCAGCAGCTTGGGGGGGGATTCACCCCTCCACTTT.

This clone was detected only a few times. The V gene is TRBV7-3, the J gene TRBJ2-7; 9 bases agree with TRBD1. The CDR3 contains 15 residues. V shed 5 bases and J 0 bases; nucleotides not matched to a gene: 5. Germline loops: CDR1 SGHTA, CDR2 FQGTGA. CDR3 amino acids: CASSHGTGPSYEQYF. In DNA, the CDR3 is TGTGCCAGCAGCCACGGGACAGGGCCCTCCTACGAGCAGTACTTC.

The chain employs TRBV28 and TRBJ1-1; 8 bases fit TRBD1. J was trimmed by 0 bases and V by 9 bases; bases with no gene match: 9. This CDR3 contains 15 residues. Germline loops: CDR1 MDHEN, CDR2 SYDVKM. In nucleotides, the CDR3 is TGTGCCAGTAACCATCTACAGGGGGTGAACACTGAAGCTTTCTTT. Residues: CASNHLQGVNTEAFF.

V usage is TRBV6-4 and J usage is TRBJ2-5, with D possibly being TRBD1 (6 bases). Germline values: CDR1 MRHNA, CDR2 SNTAGT. CDR3 length equals 14 residues. The ends were cut back, 7 bases at V and 2 bases at J, with 14 bases in the middle. The CDR3 DNA reads as TGTGCCAGCACACAGAGCCAGGGGCAAGAGACCCAGTACTTC. Its protein product is CASTQSQGQETQYF.

This chain connects TRBV9 to TRBJ2-7, with 8 bases aligning to TRBD2. Germline values: CDR1 SGDLS, CDR2 YYNGEE. The CDR3 runs to 15 residues. V dropped 0 bases and J dropped 5; count of bases not matched to a gene: 7. CDR3 region: CASSVALGLGDEQYF. CDR3 bases: TGTGCCAGCAGCGTAGCACTGGGACTAGGGGACGAGCAGTACTTC.

The J gene is TRBJ2-1, the V gene TRBV7-8; 9 bases match TRBD2. V was clipped by 1 base and J by 2 bases; unmatched bases: 12. Germline loops: CDR1 SGHVS, CDR2 FQNEAQ. The CDR3 is 19 amino acids. The DNA for the CDR3 is TGTGCCAGCAGCTTAGGACTGCGGGATAGCGGGAGCCCCTACAATGAGCAGTTCTTC. Its protein product is CASSLGLRDSGSPYNEQFF.

This chain uses TRBV6-5 with TRBJ2-2; TRBD2 is a possible D gene (6 bases). The CDR3 extends over 14 amino acids. V dropped 8 bases and J dropped 5 bases, with 15 bases sitting between them. Germline V gene sequence: CDR1 MNHEY, CDR2 SVGAGI. The CDR3 DNA reads TGTGCCAGCGGAATAGCGGAAAAGACCGGGGAGCTGTTTTTT. Residues: CASGIAEKTGELFF.

This sequence joins TRBV30 and TRBJ2-7, with D unclear. The V and J ends lost 8 bases and 2 bases respectively, with 16 bases between them. Germline V lookup: CDR1 GTSNPN, CDR2 SVGIG (reference sequence). The CDR3 runs 13 residues. The CDR3 DNA sequence: TGTGCCGGTTCCGGTGAGCCTCCCTACGAGCAGTACTTC. Its translation: CAGSGEPPYEQYF.

The table lists this clone with a count of one. The chain uses TRBV13 and TRBJ2-1, with 7 bases lining up with TRBD2. J lost 6 bases, V lost 2 bases, and 10 bases had no gene match. Germline values: CDR1 PRHDT, CDR2 FYEKMQ (reference sequence). This CDR3 has 16 amino acids. Here the CDR3 reads CASSLPSGGPGNEQFF. CDR3 DNA sequence: TGTGCCAGCAGCTTACCATCGGGGGGTCCGGGCAATGAGCAGTTCTTC.

J is TRBJ2-1 and V is TRBV25-1; possible D gene TRBD2, 6 bases. The V end was cut by 4 bases, the J end by 3 bases, with 10 bases between. The germline V gene encodes CDR1 MGHDK and CDR2 SYGVNS. This CDR3 spans 14 amino acids. The CDR3 DNA reads as TGTGCCAGCAGTGTTGGCGGGATCTACAATGAGCAGTTCTTC. The encoded protein is CASSVGGIYNEQFF. Full variable domain (remainder filled in from reference TRBV25-1 and TRBJ2-1): EADIYQTPRYLVIGTGKKITLECSQTMGHDKMYWYQQDPGMELHLIHYSYGVNSTEKGDLSSESTVSRIRTEHFPLTLESARPSHTSQYLCASSVGGIYNEQFFGPGTRLTVL.

The chain combines TRBV19 with TRBJ1-4; D unclear. Germline V gene data show CDR1 as LNHDA and CDR2 as SQIVND (reference sequence). The V and J ends lost 5 bases and 8 bases respectively, with 12 bases between them. The CDR3 is 13 amino acids. The CDR3 region is CASSAAVREKLFF. The CDR3, as DNA: TGTGCCAGTAGTGCCGCGGTGAGGGAAAAACTGTTTTTT.

The genes are TRBV5-1 and TRBJ1-2; tentative D call: TRBD1 (5 bases). The CDR3 runs 14 residues. The germline V gene has CDR1 SGHRS and CDR2 YFSETQ. V was clipped by 3 bases and J by 1 base, with 10 bases between them. CDR3 bases: TGCGCCAGCAGCTGGGGGGACGGTAACTATGGCTACACCTTC. Protein sequence: CASSWGDGNYGYTF.

The chain joins TRBV28 to TRBJ1-3; tentatively, D is TRBD1 (6 bases). The CDR3 runs 16 residues. Trimming stripped 3 bases from V and 0 bases from J, with 12 bases between. The germline V gene has CDR1 MDHEN and CDR2 SYDVKM. The CDR3, as DNA: TGTGCCAGCAGTTTCCCGGACAGCCGCTCTGGAAACACCATATATTTT. This gives the protein CASSFPDSRSGNTIYF.

The rearrangement joins TRBV7-3 to TRBJ1-1; D remains unclear. V shed 5 bases and J shed 1 base, with 14 bases lying between them. Germline V CDR1 and CDR2: SGHTA, FQGTGA. The CDR3 runs to 15 residues. The CDR3 sequence: CASSPGGLGNTEAFF. CDR3 sequence (DNA): TGTGCCAGCAGCCCGGGAGGCTTAGGGAACACTGAAGCTTTCTTT.

The J gene is TRBJ2-7, the V gene TRBV6-5, with 10 bases matching TRBD1. CDR1 is MNHEY and CDR2 is SVGAGI in the germline V gene. J was trimmed by 4 bases and V by 0 bases; bases with no gene match: 3. CDR3 length equals 15 residues. CDR3 sequence reads: CASSYSGQGSYEQYF. The CDR3 coding sequence is TGTGCCAGCAGTTACTCGGGACAGGGGTCATACGAGCAGTACTTC.

The rearrangement joins TRBV30 to TRBJ2-5, with a possible D match to TRBD1 (7 bases). This CDR3 has 14 residues. V was cut by 5 bases and J by 5 bases, with 18 bases left in between. The V gene's germline CDR1 is GTSNPN and CDR2 SVGIG (reference sequence). The CDR3 DNA reads TGTGCCTGGGACGTCATACAGGGGAGGGAGACCCAGTACTTC. Translation gives CAWDVIQGRETQYF.